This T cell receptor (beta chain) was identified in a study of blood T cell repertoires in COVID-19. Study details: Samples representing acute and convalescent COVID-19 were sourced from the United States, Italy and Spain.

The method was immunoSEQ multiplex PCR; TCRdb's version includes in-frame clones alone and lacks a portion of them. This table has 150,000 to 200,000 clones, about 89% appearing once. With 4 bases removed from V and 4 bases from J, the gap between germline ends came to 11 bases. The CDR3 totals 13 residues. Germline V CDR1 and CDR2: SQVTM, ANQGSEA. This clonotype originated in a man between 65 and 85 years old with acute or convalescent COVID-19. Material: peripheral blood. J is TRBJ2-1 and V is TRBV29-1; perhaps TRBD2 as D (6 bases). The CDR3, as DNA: TGCAGCGTTGCCGGGGGATCTTACAATGAGCAGTTCTTC. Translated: CSVAGGSYNEQFF.